The 22 T cell receptor beta chains below come from one sample, sequenced in a study of T cell responses to AZD1222 COVID-19 vaccine. The repertoire was sequenced with immunoSEQ multiplex PCR; TCRdb's copy has only in-frame clones and lacks some. The table shows 95,000 to 150,000 clones, with about 90% occurring only once. Sequencing used peripheral blood, obtained on day 0 of AZD1222 vaccination. These receptors all stem from an adult in good health.

This clone is a singleton in its sample. The chain couples TRBV24-1 to TRBJ2-1, with a weak D call TRBD1 (6 bases). In germline, CDR1 is KGHDR, CDR2 SFDVKD. V lost 5 bases to trimming and J lost 4 bases, with 14 bases between them. This CDR3 is built from 15 residues. CDR3 sequence reads: CATSGLGTGYNEQFF. The CDR3 region has the DNA TGTGCCACCAGTGGCCTCGGCACAGGGTACAATGAGCAGTTCTTC.

The chain joins TRBV18 to TRBJ1-1; 8 positions agree with TRBD1. The germline CDR1 and CDR2 sequences are KGHSH and LQKENI. V dropped 6 bases and J dropped 1; count of bases not matched to a gene: 16. The CDR3 loop spans 18 amino acids. The CDR3 sequence: CASSPSRGRLGPNTEAFF. The CDR3 DNA reads TGTGCCAGCTCTCCAAGCAGGGGGCGGTTAGGTCCGAACACTGAAGCTTTCTTT.

This chain connects TRBV6-2 or TRBV6-3 to TRBJ2-3, with TRBD2 matching 9 bases. CDR1 and CDR2 from the germline V gene are MNHEY and SVGEGT. Trimming cost V 5 bases and J 3 bases; bases outside gene matches: 6. The CDR3 spans 15 residues. CDR3 in DNA: TGTGCCAGCAGTCTGGTCGGACTAGCGACAGATACGCAGTATTTT. Protein sequence: CASSLVGLATDTQYF.

In this sample, this clone turned up once. The DNA of the CDR3 is TGCAGCGTTATAACGGGGGGGGCCAACGTCCTGACTTTC. This encodes CSVITGGANVLTF. The gene calls are TRBV29-1 and TRBJ2-6, with D perhaps TRBD2 (5 bases). The germline V and J ends were trimmed by 5 bases and 4 bases, with 9 bases remaining between them. The CDR3 has 13 amino acids. From germline, CDR1 is SQVTM and CDR2 ANQGSEA. Full variable domain (outside the CDR3, taken from reference TRBV29-1 and TRBJ2-6): SAVISQKPSRDICQRGTSLTIQCQVDSQVTMMFWYRQQPGQSLTLIATANQGSEATYESGFVIDKFPISRPNLTFSTLTVSNMSPEDSSIYLCSVITGGANVLTFGAGSRLTVL.

The chain recombines TRBV7-8 with TRBJ2-7, with D perhaps matching TRBD1 or TRBD2 (6 bases each). The CDR3 covers 16 residues. Between the trimmed V and J ends, which lost 1 base and 0 bases, there was a span of 13 bases. The V gene's germline CDR1 is SGHVS and CDR2 FQNEAQ. For the CDR3, the DNA is TGTGCCAGCAGCTTAGTTCCGGGGGCCAGCTCCTACGAGCAGTACTTC. Protein sequence: CASSLVPGASSYEQYF.

This clone was recorded only once. A junction boundary mismatches the germline segment, possibly from a read error. The chain employs TRBV9 and TRBJ2-2, with D unresolved. Germline values: CDR1 SGDLS, CDR2 YYNGEE. The length of the CDR3 is 14 residues. CDR3 nucleotides: TGTGCCAGCAGCGTAGGGCCGAACCCCGGGGAGCTGTTTTTT. Its protein is CASSVGPNPGELFF.

The V call is TRBV6-2 or TRBV6-3, the J call TRBJ1-1; no definite D call. This CDR3 contains 14 residues. V was trimmed by 4 bases and J by 1 base, leaving 10 bases between them. Germline CDR1 MNHEY, CDR2 SVGEGT. The CDR3 spells CASSLTAPNTEAFF. CDR3 bases: TGTGCCAGCAGTTTAACGGCCCCGAACACTGAAGCTTTCTTT.

The gene calls are TRBV18 and TRBJ2-7; 8 bases align to TRBD2. The CDR3 has 16 residues. The junction had 5 bases not matched to a gene; V was cut back by 0 bases and J by 1 base. Germline V CDR1 and CDR2: KGHSH, LQKENI. This chain's CDR3 is CASSPPAPGGSYEQYF. CDR3 nucleotides: TGTGCCAGCTCACCACCGGCTCCGGGAGGGTCCTACGAGCAGTACTTC.

The genes are TRBV5-1 and TRBJ2-5, with unresolved D. Trimming removed 1 base from V and 5 bases from J, with 18 bases in between. The length of the CDR3 is 16 residues. Germline CDR1 SGHRS, CDR2 YFSETQ. The CDR3 DNA reads as TGCGCCAGCAGCTTGTCCAGTCTCACAAGGACCGAGACCCAGTACTTC. Translating gives CASSLSSLTRTETQYF.

V gene TRBV12-3 or TRBV12-4 combines with J gene TRBJ2-7, with no clear D. This CDR3 is built from 12 residues. V dropped 5 bases and J dropped 4 bases, with 9 bases sitting between them. CDR3: CASSRGWYEQYF. The CDR3 DNA reads TGTGCCAGCAGTCGAGGATGGTACGAGCAGTACTTC.

The chain joins TRBV2 to TRBJ2-7; D may be TRBD1 (6 bases). Germline CDR1 SNHLY, CDR2 FYNNEI. The CDR3 totals 15 residues. V shed 6 bases and J shed 5 bases, with 20 bases lying between them. Here the CDR3 reads CASSPDRPRGDEQYF. As DNA, the CDR3 is TGTGCCAGCAGCCCAGACAGGCCCAGAGGCGACGAGCAGTACTTC.

The rearrangement uses TRBV5-6 and TRBJ1-2; D not resolved. CDR3 length: 13 residues. Germline V lookup: CDR1 SGHDT, CDR2 YYEEEE. With 4 bases removed from V and 5 bases from J, the gap between germline ends came to 12 bases. Written as DNA, the CDR3 is TGTGCCAGCAGCCTCGTTGTGGGATATGGCTACACCTTC. This gives the protein CASSLVVGYGYTF.

The chain combines TRBV18 with TRBJ2-1, with D possibly being TRBD2 (7 bases). Germline V gene sequence: CDR1 KGHSH, CDR2 LQKENI. The CDR3 has 15 amino acids. Trimming removed 6 bases at V and 0 bases at J, with 12 bases between. The CDR3 DNA sequence: TGTGCCAGCTCGCGGCGGGGGCCCTCCTACAATGAGCAGTTCTTC. Its translation: CASSRRGPSYNEQFF.

CDR3 loop: CASIKPDGRWELFF. The CDR3 DNA reads TGTGCCAGCATTAAACCGGACGGCCGGTGGGAGCTGTTTTTT. This chain uses TRBV6-5 with TRBJ2-2; D is undetermined. CDR1 and CDR2 from the germline V gene are MNHEY and SVGAGI. Trimming pared 7 bases from V and 9 bases from J, leaving 18 bases between. This CDR3 region has 14 residues.

This chain links TRBV9 with TRBJ1-1; tentative D call: TRBD1 (5 bases). Per germline, CDR1 SGDLS and CDR2 YYNGEE. Trimming pared 9 bases from V and 0 bases from J, leaving 12 bases between. This CDR3 has 13 amino acids. CDR3 sequence reads: CATGTGMNTEAFF. The CDR3 DNA reads as TGTGCCACAGGGACCGGGATGAACACTGAAGCTTTCTTT.

This chain connects TRBV6-5 to TRBJ2-3; perhaps TRBD2 as D (5 bases). Germline V lookup: CDR1 MNHEY, CDR2 SVGAGI. V was shortened by 6 bases and J by 6 bases, with 10 bases between the two germline ends. The CDR3 covers 12 residues. The CDR3 here is CASSGLGDTQYF. The DNA of the CDR3 is TGTGCCAGCAGCGGACTCGGGGATACGCAGTATTTT.

V and J are TRBV2 and TRBJ1-1, with unresolved D. V lost 3 bases and J lost 0, with 5 bases in between. Germline lookup yields CDR1 SNHLY and CDR2 FYNNEI. The length of the CDR3 is 13 residues. The CDR3 protein is CASSEALNTEAFF. The DNA of the CDR3 is TGTGCCAGCAGTGAGGCGTTGAACACTGAAGCTTTCTTT.

V is TRBV7-2 and J is TRBJ1-2; no firm D call. The length of the CDR3 is 13 residues. The V gene lost 4 bases and the J gene lost 1 base, with 7 bases spanning the gap. CDR1 SGHTA and CDR2 FQGNSA come from the germline V gene. The CDR3 DNA sequence: TGTGCCAGCAGCTACGGAGTTAACTATGGCTACACCTTC. This encodes CASSYGVNYGYTF.

This chain uses TRBV7-9 with TRBJ2-1, with D hard to call. CDR3 length equals 15 residues. Deletions cut 5 bases from V and 5 bases from J, with 16 bases between. Germline CDR1 is SEHNR and CDR2 is FQNEAQ (reference sequence). CDR3 in DNA: TGTGCCAGCAGCCCAGGCGCCTGGAAAAACAATGAGCAGTTCTTC. Its translation is CASSPGAWKNNEQFF. Full variable domain (missing parts from reference TRBV7-9 and TRBJ2-1): DTGVSQNPRHKITKRGQNVTFRCDPISEHNRLYWYRQTLGQGPEFLTYFQNEAQLEKSRLLSDRFSAERPKGSFSTLEIQRTEQGDSAMYLCASSPGAWKNNEQFFGPGTRLTVL.

J is TRBJ2-7 and V is TRBV11-2, with 14 bases that match TRBD2. This CDR3 comprises 17 residues. With V trimmed by 4 bases and J by 5 bases, 10 bases remained unmatched. The germline CDR1 and CDR2 sequences are SGHAT and FQNNGV. The CDR3 DNA is TGTGCCAGCAGCTCGTCCCGGGGACTAGCGGGAGTTGACGAGCAGTACTTC. As protein: CASSSSRGLAGVDEQYF.

The V gene is TRBV12-5, the J gene TRBJ2-1; D unresolved. The CDR3 is 12 residues long. Germline V gene sequence: CDR1 LGHNT, CDR2 FRNRAP. Trimming shortened V by 2 bases and J by 9 bases, and 8 bases separated the two germline ends. The CDR3 spells CASGLPAGEQFF. CDR3 bases: TGTGCTAGTGGTTTGCCGGCAGGTGAGCAGTTCTTC.

This chain connects TRBV2 to TRBJ2-1; D is ambiguous. The V and J ends lost 7 bases and 5 bases respectively, with 15 bases between them. CDR1 SNHLY and CDR2 FYNNEI come from the germline V gene. This CDR3 has 14 residues. Here the CDR3 reads CASKSNQGHNEQFF. The DNA of the CDR3 is TGTGCCAGCAAGAGTAACCAAGGCCACAATGAGCAGTTCTTC.